This T cell receptor beta chain emerged from a study of OX40 agonist ivuxolimab in advanced cancers. Across the whole study: Patients in the trial were receiving intravenous ivuxolimab every 2 weeks, at doses of 0.01 to 10 mg/kg. Prior anti-PD-1, anti-PD-L1 or anti-CTLA-4 therapy did not bar entry, and around 39% had some.

Clones were sequenced by immunoSEQ multiplex PCR, and TCRdb holds only the in-frame ones, with some missing. The table shows around 38,000 clones, with approximately 86% occurring only once. Germline V lookup: CDR1 SGHAT, CDR2 FQNNGV. The CDR3 runs to 16 residues. V lost 1 base and J lost 3; bases outside the gene matches: 5. This sequence was found in an adult with an advanced solid tumor such as melanoma, head and neck, liver or kidney cancer. The sample in question was CD4+ or CD8+ T cells sorted from blood, obtained in a trial of the OX40 agonist ivuxolimab. The rearrangement joins TRBV11-2 to TRBJ2-7; 11 bases align to TRBD2. CDR3 DNA: TGTGCCAGCAGCTTAGTAGCGGGAGGGAAGGGCTACGAGCAGTACTTC. Amino acids: CASSLVAGGKGYEQYF.